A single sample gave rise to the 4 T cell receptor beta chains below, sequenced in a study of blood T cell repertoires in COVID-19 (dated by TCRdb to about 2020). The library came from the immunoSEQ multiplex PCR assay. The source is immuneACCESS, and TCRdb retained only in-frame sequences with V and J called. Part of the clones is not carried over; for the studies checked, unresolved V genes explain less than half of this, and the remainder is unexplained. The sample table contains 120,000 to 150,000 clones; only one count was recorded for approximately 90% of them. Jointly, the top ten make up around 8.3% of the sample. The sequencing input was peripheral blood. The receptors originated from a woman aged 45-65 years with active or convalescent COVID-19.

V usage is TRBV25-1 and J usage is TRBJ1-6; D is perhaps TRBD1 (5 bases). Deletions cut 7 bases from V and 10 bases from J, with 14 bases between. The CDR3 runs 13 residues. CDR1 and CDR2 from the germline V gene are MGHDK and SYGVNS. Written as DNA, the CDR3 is TGTGCCAGCAAGGCAGGGCCTGGGTCACCCCTCCACTTT. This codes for CASKAGPGSPLHF.

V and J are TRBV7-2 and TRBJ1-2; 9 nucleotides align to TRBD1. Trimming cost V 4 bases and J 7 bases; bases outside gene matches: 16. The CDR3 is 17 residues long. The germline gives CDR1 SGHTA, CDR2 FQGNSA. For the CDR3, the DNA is TGTGCCAGCAGCTCCACCCTCGGGACAGGGTCTAGGGCTGGCTACACCTTC. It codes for CASSSTLGTGSRAGYTF.

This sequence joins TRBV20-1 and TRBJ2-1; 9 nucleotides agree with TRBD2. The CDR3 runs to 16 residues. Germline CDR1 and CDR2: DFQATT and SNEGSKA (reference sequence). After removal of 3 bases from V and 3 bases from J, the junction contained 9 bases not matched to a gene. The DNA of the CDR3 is TGCAGTGCTAGTGAACAAGCGGGGGGCAACTACAATGAGCAGTTCTTC. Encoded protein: CSASEQAGGNYNEQFF.

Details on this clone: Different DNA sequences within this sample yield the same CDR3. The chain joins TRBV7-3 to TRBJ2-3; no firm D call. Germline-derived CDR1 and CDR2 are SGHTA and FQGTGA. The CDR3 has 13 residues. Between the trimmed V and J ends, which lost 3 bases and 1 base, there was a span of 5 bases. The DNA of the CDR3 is TGTGCCAGCAGCTTGGGCGGCACAGATACGCAGTATTTT. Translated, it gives CASSLGGTDTQYF.